This T cell receptor beta chain originates from a study of chemoradiotherapy in HPV16-positive cancers. Study outcomes and limitations: HPV-responsive T-cell expansion during chemoradiotherapy was linked to improved recurrence-free survival in HPV16-positive patients.

In the case of this clone: Its antigen remains unidentified.

Libraries were prepared by immunoSEQ multiplex PCR; TCRdb keeps only in-frame clonotypes and omits some of them. The sample records roughly 9,800 clones, more than 70% being singletons. The CDR3 is made up of 17 amino acids. The receptor's source is a human donor with HPV-associated anogenital cancer. The V and J genes are TRBV1 and TRBJ2-3; the tabulated D call, TRBD2, remains unverified against the DNA. TRBV1 is a listed pseudogene. Specimen: blood, collected from a patient who underwent chemoradiotherapy. CDR3 nucleotide sequence: TGCACCAGCAGCGACGGCCGGGGTAGTCTCGCTGCGGATACGCAGTATTTT. As protein: CTSSDGRGSLAADTQYF.